The 10 T cell receptor beta chains listed next were all sequenced from one sample in a study of T cells in Graves' hyperthyroidism and ophthalmopathy. Amplification targeted TCR beta CDR3 regions from RNA transcripts. The HTBI primer set served for first-round RT-PCR of the TCR CDR3. MiXCR was run by TCRdb on the multiplex PCR reads, yielding one entry per CDR3 protein. The top ten clones hold about 15% of a sample with about 570,000 distinct CDR3 sequences, around 15% of them seen once. The material sequenced was blood. These TCRs come from a woman aged 35 to 49 with Graves' hyperthyroidism.

This chain uses TRBV6-1 with TRBJ2-1; TRBD2 agrees at 13 bases. Losses at the gene ends were 3 bases for V and 0 bases for J; bases not matched to a gene: 8. The CDR3 has 19 amino acids. CDR1 MNHNS and CDR2 SASEGT come from the germline V gene. For the CDR3, the DNA is TGTGCCAGCAGTGACTACGGGACTAGCGGGATGAGCTCCTACAATGAGCAGTTCTTC. It encodes CASSDYGTSGMSSYNEQFF.

This clonotype has at least ten counts. The CDR3 reads CASSYSSSKDEQYF. The DNA for the CDR3 is TGTGCCAGCAGTTACAGCTCCTCTAAGGACGAGCAGTACTTC. The chain joins TRBV6-5 to TRBJ2-7; unclear D gene. V was clipped by 2 bases and J by 5 bases, with 13 bases between them. Germline V gives CDR1 MNHEY, CDR2 SVGAGI. The CDR3 loop spans 14 amino acids.

The chain uses TRBV27 and TRBJ2-6, with 13 positions matching TRBD2. The germline V gene encodes CDR1 MNHEY and CDR2 SMNVEV (reference sequence). The ends lost 5 bases at V and 2 bases at J; junction bases unmatched: 9. This CDR3 region has 19 residues. The CDR3 nucleotides are TGTGCCAGCAGTCCGGCGGGACTAGCGGGAAGCCCTGGGGCCAACGTCCTGACTTTC. It translates to CASSPAGLAGSPGANVLTF.

This clonotype was picked up a small number of times. This chain uses TRBV4-1 with TRBJ1-1, with 8 nucleotides matching TRBD1. CDR1 is MGHRA, CDR2 YSYEKL, per germline. The ends lost 0 bases at V and 0 bases at J; junction bases unmatched: 0. This CDR3 contains 15 residues. The CDR3 DNA follows: TGCGCCAGCAGCCAAGACAGGGGGCTGAACACTGAAGCTTTCTTT. The encoded protein is CASSQDRGLNTEAFF.

This chain joins TRBV29-1 and TRBJ1-3; possible D gene TRBD1, 5 bases. Germline V gene data show CDR1 as SQVTM and CDR2 as ANQGSEA. With 5 bases removed from V and 0 bases from J, the gap between germline ends came to 8 bases. The CDR3 length is 13 residues. The CDR3, as DNA: TGCAGCGTTCAACAGGTCTCTGGAAACACCATATATTTT. Translated, it gives CSVQQVSGNTIYF.

This clonotype was seen a handful of times. The chain uses TRBV7-9 and TRBJ1-5; perhaps TRBD1 as D (5 bases). The CDR3 totals 13 residues. Per the germline V gene, CDR1 is SEHNR and CDR2 is FQNEAQ (reference sequence). V was clipped by 5 bases and J by 5 bases, with 10 bases between them. CDR3 amino acids: CASSATGYQPQHF. For the CDR3, the DNA is TGTGCCAGCAGCGCTACAGGTTATCAGCCCCAGCATTTT.

V is TRBV4-1 and J is TRBJ2-7, with a tentative D call TRBD1 (6 bases). Germline V gene lookup returns CDR1 MGHRA and CDR2 YSYEKL. This CDR3 is built from 16 residues. V was clipped by 1 base and J by 3 bases, with 16 bases between them. The CDR3 bases are TGCGCCAGCAGCCAAGTAAGTCACAGGGCCCTCTACGAGCAGTACTTC. Its protein product is CASSQVSHRALYEQYF.

The sample holds many counts of this clonotype. This sequence joins TRBV28 and TRBJ2-3; 7 bases line up with TRBD2. CDR1 is MDHEN and CDR2 is SYDVKM in the germline V gene. The V gene end was trimmed by 7 bases and the J gene end by 6 bases; junction bases not matched to a gene: 13. This CDR3 spans 15 amino acids. The CDR3 bases are TGTGCCAGCACACCGGCCGGAGGGAGGGTGGATACGCAGTATTTT. This sequence encodes CASTPAGGRVDTQYF. Combining the CDR3 with reference TRBV28 and TRBJ2-3 gives the whole variable domain DVKVTQSSRYLVKRTGEKVFLECVQDMDHENMFWYRQDPGLGLRLIYFSYDVKMKEKGDIPEGYSVSREKKERFSLILESASTNQTSMYLCASTPAGGRVDTQYFGPGTRLTVL.

The table lists this clonotype with many counts. One junction end disagrees with the germline gene, perhaps due to a read error. The rearrangement uses TRBV11-2 and TRBJ2-1; 9 bases match TRBD2. CDR1 SGHAT and CDR2 FQNNGV come from the germline V gene. The CDR3 extends over 14 amino acids. The CDR3 loop reads CASSLAGASDEQFF. The CDR3 coding sequence is TGTGCCAGCAGTTTAGCGGGAGCAAGCGATGAGCAGTTCTTC.

J is TRBJ1-5 and V is TRBV10-3; D is undetermined. Trimming removed 4 bases from V and 5 bases from J, with 6 bases in between. The CDR3 totals 12 residues. In germline, CDR1 is ENHRY, CDR2 SYGVKD. CDR3 amino acids: CAISGQDQPQHF. The CDR3 coding sequence is TGTGCCATCAGTGGCCAGGATCAGCCCCAGCATTTT.